What follows are 17 T cell receptor beta chains derived from one specimen sequenced in a study of cytotoxic CD8 clonotypes in ibrutinib-treated CLL. Some clones are missing from TCRdb's copy, which holds only in-frame ones; the method was immunoSEQ multiplex PCR. Of approximately 280,000 clones in the sample, approximately 76% were seen once. The material sequenced was PBMCs, taken at disease progression, from a patient treated with ibrutinib. The receptors originated from a human donor with chronic lymphocytic leukemia.

In this sample, this clone turned up a few times. The chain couples TRBV9 to TRBJ2-5, with TRBD2 identical over 8 bases. Germline CDR1 SGDLS, CDR2 YYNGEE. This CDR3 region has 15 residues. The ends lost 0 bases at V and 5 bases at J; junction bases unmatched: 6. The chain's CDR3 is CASSVDPGGRETQYF. The DNA of the CDR3 is TGTGCCAGCAGCGTAGATCCGGGGGGGCGGGAGACCCAGTACTTC. Based on the CDR3 plus reference TRBV9 and TRBJ2-5, the full variable domain is DSGVTQTPKHLITATGQRVTLRCSPRSGDLSVYWYQQSLDQGLQFLIQYYNGEERAKGNILERFSAQQFPDLHSELNLSSLELGDSALYFCASSVDPGGRETQYFGPGTRLLVL.

The rearrangement uses TRBV7-9 and TRBJ2-5, with D unresolved. Trimming took off 3 bases at V and 4 bases at J, with 3 bases between the two ends. This CDR3 is 11 amino acids long. Germline CDR1 reads SEHNR; CDR2 reads FQNEAQ (reference sequence). The CDR3: CASSFPETQYF. The CDR3 DNA reads as TGTGCCAGCAGCTTCCCAGAGACCCAGTACTTC.

The V and J genes are TRBV6-5 and TRBJ1-1, with a possible D match to TRBD1 (5 bases). The V end lost 6 bases, the J end lost 8 bases, and 13 bases lay between the germline ends. The CDR3 covers 12 residues. The germline V gene has CDR1 MNHEY and CDR2 SVGAGI. In nucleotides, the CDR3 is TGTGCCAGCAGACCCTCGGGGGTAGAAGCTTTCTTT. This codes for CASRPSGVEAFF.

This sequence joins TRBV27 and TRBJ1-2; maybe TRBD1 (5 bases). Deletions cut 6 bases from V and 1 base from J, with 12 bases between. This CDR3 is 14 amino acids long. Germline V gene sequence: CDR1 MNHEY, CDR2 SMNVEV (reference sequence). For the CDR3, the DNA is TGTGCCAGCAGCCCGGGGGGGGTTAACTATGGCTACACCTTC. It encodes CASSPGGVNYGYTF.

The chain employs TRBV28 and TRBJ2-5; D possibly corresponds to TRBD1 (5 bases). Trimming left V 5 bases short and J 5 bases short, with 21 bases between. The CDR3 runs 16 residues. Germline V gene lookup returns CDR1 MDHEN and CDR2 SYDVKM. In nucleotides, the CDR3 is TGTGCCAGCAGTCTTACATCAAGCAGGGCTTTGGAGACCCAGTACTTC. Its translation is CASSLTSSRALETQYF.

The chain employs TRBV11-2 and TRBJ1-4, with D unclear. This CDR3 has 15 residues. Germline V gene lookup returns CDR1 SGHAT and CDR2 FQNNGV. V was shortened by 2 bases and J by 0 bases, with 7 bases between the two germline ends. The CDR3 coding sequence is TGTGCCAGCAGCTTATCCCGTCCAACTAATGAAAAACTGTTTTTT. Its translation: CASSLSRPTNEKLFF.

The sample holds a few counts of this clone. Other DNA sequences from this sample encode an identical CDR3 as well. The genes are TRBV29-1 and TRBJ2-7; D is possibly TRBD2 (5 bases). V was trimmed by 3 bases and J by 4 bases, leaving 13 bases between them. CDR3 length: 13 amino acids. Germline values: CDR1 SQVTM, CDR2 ANQGSEA. CDR3 sequence reads: CSVDLEGRYEQYF. For the CDR3, the DNA is TGCAGCGTTGATTTAGAGGGCAGGTACGAGCAGTACTTC.

The genes are TRBV13 and TRBJ2-6; D is perhaps TRBD1 (5 bases). Trimming removed 4 bases at V and 0 bases at J, with 10 bases between. Germline loops: CDR1 PRHDT, CDR2 FYEKMQ (reference sequence). The CDR3 covers 16 residues. CDR3 in DNA: TGTGCCAGCAGCTGGACAAGCCGCTCTGGGGCCAACGTCCTGACTTTC. It codes for CASSWTSRSGANVLTF.

V usage is TRBV7-9 and J usage is TRBJ1-4; 8 nucleotides align to TRBD1. V was pared by 4 bases and J by 0 bases, with 7 bases of the junction left unmatched. The CDR3 contains 17 residues. The V gene's germline CDR1 is SEHNR and CDR2 FQNEAQ (reference sequence). The CDR3 protein is CASSSGQGPATNEKLFF. DNA of the CDR3: TGTGCCAGCAGCTCAGGACAGGGACCCGCAACTAATGAAAAACTGTTTTTT.

The chain carries TRBV7-2 and TRBJ2-5, with D hard to call. The V gene lost 0 bases and the J gene lost 5 bases, with 4 bases spanning the gap. This CDR3 comprises 12 residues. In germline, CDR1 is SGHTA, CDR2 FQGNSA. The CDR3 here is CASSLARETQYF. CDR3 DNA: TGTGCCAGCAGCTTAGCTAGGGAGACCCAGTACTTC.

V usage is TRBV5-4 and J usage is TRBJ2-2, with a weak D call TRBD1 (5 bases). V shed 2 bases and J shed 2 bases, with 7 bases lying between them. The CDR3 is 14 residues long. From germline, CDR1 is SGHNT and CDR2 YYREEE (reference sequence). The CDR3 sequence: CASSLGVNTGELFF. CDR3 nucleotide sequence: TGTGCCAGCAGCTTAGGGGTTAACACCGGGGAGCTGTTTTTT.

This clone occurred once. In nucleotides, the CDR3 is TGTGCCAGCAGCCGCTTTGACAGGGGAGGAGGCTATGGCTACACCTTC. It is translated as CASSRFDRGGGYGYTF. The chain employs TRBV27 and TRBJ1-2; 8 nucleotides agree with TRBD1. The J segment lost 4 bases and the V segment lost 6 bases, leaving 13 bases of the junction unmatched. The V gene's germline CDR1 is MNHEY and CDR2 SMNVEV (reference sequence). The CDR3 is 16 amino acids.

The chain joins TRBV6-1 to TRBJ1-4, with unresolved D. Germline CDR1 is MNHNS and CDR2 is SASEGT. Trimming took off 3 bases at V and 10 bases at J, with 9 bases between the two ends. This CDR3 spans 12 amino acids. CDR3 sequence: CASSEREVKLFF. The CDR3 DNA sequence: TGTGCCAGCAGTGAGAGGGAGGTAAAACTGTTTTTT.

The chain employs TRBV2 and TRBJ2-7; 9 nucleotides match TRBD2. This CDR3 region has 17 residues. V was clipped by 6 bases and J by 5 bases; unmatched bases: 17. Germline V gives CDR1 SNHLY, CDR2 FYNNEI. The CDR3 DNA sequence: TGTGCCAGCAGCGCCCCGACTAGCGGTGACCTTCGGAACGAGCAGTACTTC. Protein: CASSAPTSGDLRNEQYF.

J is TRBJ1-1 and V is TRBV29-1, with D tentatively TRBD1 (6 bases). CDR1 is SQVTM and CDR2 is ANQGSEA in the germline V gene. Trimming removed 0 bases from V and 6 bases from J, with 17 bases in between. The length of the CDR3 is 15 residues. In nucleotides, the CDR3 is TGCAGCGTTGAAGATGGAAGGGGGATTAAGGCTGAAGCTTTCTTT. This gives the protein CSVEDGRGIKAEAFF.

CDR3 sequence: CASSPGTLYGYTF. CDR3 nucleotide sequence: TGTGCCAGCAGCCCCGGGACTCTCTATGGCTACACCTTC. This chain links TRBV5-6 with TRBJ1-2; TRBD1 might be the D (5 bases). CDR1 and CDR2 (germline): SGHDT, YYEEEE. The CDR3 has 13 residues. Trimming stripped 4 bases from V and 4 bases from J, with 11 bases between.

This chain connects TRBV19 to TRBJ1-1; tentatively, D is TRBD1 (6 bases). This CDR3 region has 11 residues. Germline V gives CDR1 LNHDA, CDR2 SQIVND (reference sequence). Trimming removed 8 bases at V and 11 bases at J, with 15 bases between. The CDR3 DNA sequence: TGTGCCAGTGGAAGCAGGGGTACGGCTTTCTTT. Its translation: CASGSRGTAFF.